Presented here are 26 T cell receptor beta chains from one specimen sequenced in a study of identical twins. Via MiXCR, TCRdb re-called the 5' RACE reads, giving one row per CDR3 protein. Of over 500,000 distinct CDR3 sequences in the sample, approximately 22% are singletons; the top ten hold 0.8% to 1%. In addition, the sample was reused for a study of T cells expressing NK-cell markers.

Sequenced: CD4+ T cells sorted from blood. Source of these receptors: a woman between 18 and 29 years old in good health.

This clonotype was seen more than once but under ten times. The rearrangement joins TRBV10-3 to TRBJ1-6; D gene ambiguous. V lost 6 bases and J lost 6, with 9 bases in between. The CDR3 is made up of 13 amino acids. The germline CDR1 and CDR2 sequences are ENHRY and SYGVKD. The CDR3 reads CAISATTNSPLHF. The CDR3 DNA sequence: TGTGCCATCAGCGCGACAACTAATTCACCCCTCCACTTT.

The V and J genes are TRBV10-3 and TRBJ1-1, with no clear D. The CDR3 consists of 11 residues. Germline V lookup: CDR1 ENHRY, CDR2 SYGVKD. The V and J ends lost 2 bases and 6 bases respectively, with 4 bases between them. In DNA, the CDR3 is TGTGCCATCAGTGAGGGTCCTGAAGCTTTCTTT. Encoded protein: CAISEGPEAFF.

In this sample, this clonotype turned up a few times. J is TRBJ2-1 and V is TRBV6-1, with TRBD2 matching over 9 bases. Germline CDR1 and CDR2: MNHNS and SASEGT. This CDR3 has 14 amino acids. The V gene end was trimmed by 5 bases and the J gene end by 6 bases; junction bases not matched to a gene: 5. The CDR3 sequence: CASSPGTSINEQFF. In nucleotides, the CDR3 is TGTGCCAGCAGTCCCGGGACTAGCATCAATGAGCAGTTCTTC.

The DNA of the CDR3 is TGTGCCAGCAGCCTAGGGCCGGGGGGCCTCCCGTACAATGAGCAGTTCTTC. As protein: CASSLGPGGLPYNEQFF. The chain is built from TRBV7-3 and TRBJ2-1; a weak D match, TRBD2 (7 bases). V lost 5 bases to trimming and J lost 4 bases, with 21 bases between them. In germline, CDR1 is SGHTA, CDR2 FQGTGA. The CDR3 contains 17 residues.

This clonotype was counted only a few times. The CDR3 coding sequence is TGTGCCAGCAGCCAAAGCGATGAGCAGTTCTTC. Protein: CASSQSDEQFF. The genes are TRBV3-1 and TRBJ2-1; D call uncertain. Trimming left V 2 bases short and J 8 bases short, with 4 bases between. The CDR3 covers 11 residues. Looked up from germline, CDR1 is LGHDT and CDR2 is YNNKEL (reference sequence).

The chain's CDR3 is CSVDRGNLGAASREQYF. CDR3 bases: TGCAGCGTTGATAGGGGGAACCTCGGGGCAGCGTCTAGGGAGCAGTACTTC. The chain couples TRBV29-1 to TRBJ2-7, with a tentative D call TRBD1 (6 bases). The CDR3 runs to 17 residues. In germline, CDR1 is SQVTM, CDR2 ANQGSEA. With 3 bases removed from V and 7 bases from J, the gap between germline ends came to 28 bases.

In its sample, this clonotype was seen many times. V and J are TRBV5-1 and TRBJ2-3, with 10 nucleotides matching TRBD2. Germline V gives CDR1 SGHRS, CDR2 YFSETQ. CDR3 length equals 16 residues. V lost 3 bases to trimming and J lost 2 bases; unmatched junction nucleotides: 6. The CDR3 is CASSYGLAANTDTQYF. The CDR3 coding sequence is TGCGCCAGCAGCTATGGACTAGCGGCGAACACAGATACGCAGTATTTT.

The chain has TRBV11-3 and TRBJ1-1; D is perhaps TRBD1 (6 bases). The V and J ends lost 5 bases and 0 bases respectively, with 13 bases between them. Germline values: CDR1 SGHNT, CDR2 YENEEA. The CDR3 totals 15 residues. Here the CDR3 DNA reads TGTGCCAGCAGCCCCCTGACAGGCATGAACACTGAAGCTTTCTTT. Its translation is CASSPLTGMNTEAFF.

This chain links TRBV19 with TRBJ1-6; the D is unclear. The V gene's germline CDR1 is LNHDA and CDR2 SQIVND (reference sequence). Trimming removed 7 bases from V and 7 bases from J, with 11 bases in between. CDR3 length: 13 amino acids. This CDR3 is CASTLSWNSPLHF. The CDR3 nucleotides read TGTGCCAGTACTCTCAGTTGGAATTCACCCCTCCACTTT.

Ten or more counts support this clonotype. A junction end diverges from the germline sequence, so it may reflect a read error. This chain uses TRBV5-1 with TRBJ2-5; D is ambiguous. The CDR3 sequence is 13 residues long. Germline V lookup: CDR1 SGHRS, CDR2 YFSETQ. The CDR3 DNA follows: TGTGCCAGCAGCCTCAGGCCCCAAGAGACCCAGTACTTC. Translated: CASSLRPQETQYF.

V and J are TRBV4-3 and TRBJ1-1, with D unresolved. The CDR3 loop spans 18 amino acids. The V end was cut by 0 bases, the J end by 0 bases, with 17 bases between. Germline CDR1 LGHNA, CDR2 YSLEER. CDR3 in amino acids: CASSQESIRAAMNTEAFF. Written as DNA, the CDR3 is TGCGCCAGCAGCCAAGAGTCTATCCGGGCAGCCATGAACACTGAAGCTTTCTTT.

This clonotype was detected many times. The chain uses TRBV3-1 and TRBJ2-2; D gene uncertain. V lost 4 bases to trimming and J lost 4 bases, with 10 bases between them. Per germline, CDR1 LGHDT and CDR2 YNNKEL (reference sequence). There are 14 residues in the CDR3. The CDR3 loop is CASSRRRGTGELFF. The CDR3 nucleotides are TGTGCCAGCAGCCGACGACGAGGCACCGGGGAGCTGTTTTTT.

This clonotype was seen a few times. The chain recombines TRBV4-3 with TRBJ1-2, with TRBD1 as a possible D gene (5 bases). Per the germline V gene, CDR1 is LGHNA and CDR2 is YSLEER. V shed 1 base and J shed 8 bases, with 14 bases lying between them. The CDR3 is made up of 14 amino acids. The CDR3: CASSQGQGGWGYTF. In DNA, the CDR3 is TGCGCCAGCAGCCAAGGCCAGGGAGGTTGGGGCTACACCTTC.

This clonotype has just a few counts. The rearrangement joins TRBV3-1 to TRBJ2-1; possibly TRBD1 for D (5 bases). There are 12 residues in the CDR3. V lost 0 bases and J 13 bases, leaving 10 bases between the germline ends. CDR1 and CDR2 (germline): LGHDT, YNNKEL (reference sequence). The CDR3 is CASSQEETGQFF. CDR3 bases: TGTGCCAGCAGCCAAGAAGAAACAGGCCAGTTCTTC.

The sample holds one count of this clonotype. This may be a read error: a much more frequent sequence differs by one nucleotide. The chain links TRBV6-1 to TRBJ2-2; 7 nucleotides match TRBD2. The CDR3 is 14 amino acids. Losses at the gene ends were 6 bases for V and 0 bases for J; bases not matched to a gene: 1. Looked up from germline, CDR1 is MNHNS and CDR2 is SASEGT. The CDR3 DNA reads TGTGCCAGCAGGCGGGGGACGAACACCGGGGAGCTGTTTTTT. Translated, it gives CASRRGTNTGELFF.

This clonotype has only a few counts. V usage is TRBV14 and J usage is TRBJ1-6; no clear D. The CDR3 is 12 residues long. V shed 1 base and J shed 8 bases, with 3 bases lying between them. Germline values: CDR1 SGHDN, CDR2 FVKESK. CDR3 residues: CASSQVYSPLHF. In DNA form, the CDR3 reads TGTGCCAGCAGCCAAGTGTATTCACCCCTCCACTTT.

The J gene is TRBJ2-7, the V gene TRBV4-3, with 10 bases aligning to TRBD2. The CDR3 covers 16 residues. Germline V gene sequence: CDR1 LGHNA, CDR2 YSLEER. V shed 1 base and J 1 base; nucleotides not matched to a gene: 4. CDR3 DNA sequence: TGCGCCAGCAGCCAAGTCACTAGCGGGGATTCCTACGAGCAGTACTTC. As protein: CASSQVTSGDSYEQYF.

This clonotype appeared a few times. This sequence joins TRBV12-3 or TRBV12-4 and TRBJ1-2; D not certain. With 3 bases removed from V and 4 bases from J, the gap between germline ends came to 6 bases. The CDR3 contains 12 residues. CDR3 loop: CASSFRIYGYTF. The CDR3 bases are TGTGCCAGCAGTTTCCGGATCTATGGCTACACCTTC.

The chain uses TRBV15 and TRBJ1-1; D may be TRBD1 (5 bases). Looked up from germline, CDR1 is LNHNV and CDR2 is YYDKDF (reference sequence). V gave up 0 bases and J gave up 8 bases, with 10 bases separating them. The CDR3 sequence is 13 residues long. CDR3 DNA: TGTGCCACCAGCAGAGATCCTGGGGGGGAAGCTTTCTTT. The encoded protein is CATSRDPGGEAFF.

This clonotype was found a few times. The chain employs TRBV10-3 and TRBJ2-3, with D unresolved. There are 11 residues in the CDR3. Germline CDR1 and CDR2: ENHRY and SYGVKD. Trimming took off 9 bases at V and 3 bases at J, with 7 bases between the two ends. CDR3 nucleotides: TGTGCCATAGGGTTGACAGATACGCAGTATTTT. This sequence encodes CAIGLTDTQYF.

This clonotype was counted ten times or more. This rearrangement joins TRBV20-1 to TRBJ2-3, with D perhaps TRBD2 (6 bases). The CDR3 is 16 residues long. V lost 4 bases and J lost 1, with 18 bases in between. Germline assignment: CDR1 DFQATT and CDR2 SNEGSKA (reference sequence). CDR3 in DNA: TGCAGTGCTAACGTATGGGGGGTAGCGGGCACAGATACGCAGTATTTT. Protein: CSANVWGVAGTDTQYF.

The chain recombines TRBV20-1 with TRBJ2-1; the match to TRBD2 covers 11 bases. J gave up 1 base and V 0 bases, and 11 bases lay outside the gene matches. Germline-derived CDR1 and CDR2 are DFQATT and SNEGSKA (reference sequence). CDR3 length: 19 residues. This CDR3 reads CSARDLRLAGGRSYNEQFF. Written as DNA, the CDR3 is TGCAGTGCTAGAGATCTCCGGCTAGCGGGAGGACGATCCTACAATGAGCAGTTCTTC.

V usage is TRBV20-1 and J usage is TRBJ2-4; D might be TRBD2 (6 bases). The V and J ends lost 5 bases and 0 bases respectively, with 14 bases between them. The CDR3 has 15 amino acids. In germline, CDR1 is DFQATT, CDR2 SNEGSKA (reference sequence). CDR3 residues: CSALVAVLAKNIQYF. The CDR3 DNA reads as TGCAGTGCTTTGGTAGCGGTACTAGCCAAAAACATTCAGTACTTC.

J is TRBJ1-1 and V is TRBV29-1; TRBD1 matches 9 bases. This CDR3 comprises 11 residues. V was pared by 6 bases and J by 11 bases, with 7 bases of the junction left unmatched. Germline V gene lookup returns CDR1 SQVTM and CDR2 ANQGSEA. This chain's CDR3 is CSVTGGLRAFF. CDR3 nucleotides: TGCAGCGTCACAGGGGGCTTGAGGGCTTTCTTT.

This clonotype was observed a few times. The chain joins TRBV25-1 to TRBJ2-1; TRBD2 aligns across 11 bases. The trim removed 5 bases at V and 1 base at J, leaving 4 bases unmatched. This CDR3 region has 16 residues. Germline assignment: CDR1 MGHDK and CDR2 SYGVNS. The CDR3 reads CASSWLAGGSYNEQFF. As DNA, the CDR3 is TGTGCCAGCAGTTGGCTAGCGGGAGGTTCCTACAATGAGCAGTTCTTC.

This clonotype turned up a few times. This chain connects TRBV20-1 to TRBJ2-3; tentative D call: TRBD1 (6 bases). Germline assignment: CDR1 DFQATT and CDR2 SNEGSKA (reference sequence). CDR3 size: 13 residues. V was pared by 5 bases and J by 7 bases, with 16 bases between. The CDR3 bases are TGCAGTGCTCCACGGCTACAGGGCCATACGCAGTATTTT. This sequence encodes CSAPRLQGHTQYF.